These T cell receptor beta chains were read from a single sample in a study of cytomegalovirus exposure and HLA in healthy donors. The table came from immunoSEQ multiplex PCR; TCRdb's copy has only in-frame clones and leaves some out. The sample yields 170,000 or so clones, around 80% seen once. The specimen was PBMCs. Receptor source: a young man in good health and CMV-seronegative. Both conserved end residues are part of each CDR3. Each record gives: V gene, D gene, clone size, J gene, CDR3 protein, CDR3 DNA. A D gene is named only where the DNA matches it firmly. Size is stated for part of the rows, as once, few or many counts, or as a class when the clone is expanded.

>TRBV28|TRBD1|once|TRBJ2-2
CASSLSGTGTGELFF
TGTGCCAGCAGTTTGTCCGGGACAGGGACCGGGGAGCTGTTTTTT
>TRBV2|NA|NA|TRBJ1-1
CASSVSPTDTEAFF
TGTGCCAGCAGTGTCTCCCCTACGGACACTGAAGCTTTCTTT
>TRBV5-1|NA|NA|TRBJ2-5
CASSTGQTNQETQYF
TGCGCCAGCAGCACCGGACAGACTAACCAAGAGACCCAGTACTTC
>TRBV5-4|NA|NA|TRBJ2-5
CASSSEGETQYF
TGTGCCAGCAGCTCGGAGGGAGAGACCCAGTACTTC
>TRBV9|NA|NA|TRBJ1-6
CASSRSSNSPLHF
TGTGCCAGCAGCCGGAGTTCGAATTCACCCCTCCACTTT
>TRBV7-6|NA|NA|TRBJ1-2
CASSPANVGARAGYTF
TGTGCCAGCAGCCCCGCTAACGTAGGGGCGCGTGCTGGCTACACCTTC
>TRBV27|NA|once|TRBJ2-7
CASSLDGIAPTYEQYF
TGTGCCAGCAGTTTAGACGGGATTGCACCGACCTACGAGCAGTACTTC
>TRBV7-8|NA|NA|TRBJ2-7
CASSLVSGIHEQYF
TGTGCCAGCAGCTTAGTTTCAGGGATCCACGAGCAGTACTTC
>TRBV6-6|NA|NA|TRBJ1-3
CASSRQGSGNTIYF
TGTGCCAGCAGTCGTCAGGGGTCTGGAAACACCATATATTTT
>TRBV6-5|TRBD1|NA|TRBJ1-1
CASSRQGATGEAFF
TGTGCCAGCAGTCGACAGGGGGCCACGGGTGAAGCTTTCTTT
>TRBV30|NA|NA|TRBJ1-3
CAEHRDTGNTIYF
TGTGCGGAACACCGGGACACTGGAAACACCATATATTTT
>TRBV14|NA|NA|TRBJ1-1
CASSRIFGARYDTEAFF
TGTGCCAGCAGCCGGATTTTCGGAGCTCGTTACGACACTGAAGCTTTCTTT
>TRBV11-2|NA|NA|TRBJ1-1
CASSLVPRQNTEAFF
TGTGCCAGCAGCTTAGTCCCCCGACAGAACACTGAAGCTTTCTTT
>TRBV4-2|NA|NA|TRBJ2-3
CASSQLDADTQYF
TGTGCCAGCAGCCAATTAGATGCAGATACGCAGTATTTT
>TRBV5-1|TRBD1|NA|TRBJ2-2
CASSFQGENTGELFF
TGCGCCAGCAGCTTTCAGGGGGAGAACACCGGGGAGCTGTTTTTT